A single sample gave rise to the 19 T cell receptor beta chains below, sequenced in a study of blood T cell repertoires in COVID-19. TCRdb's copy holds only in-frame clones and misses some; the assay was immunoSEQ multiplex PCR. The repertoire holds about 74,000 clones, with 76% as singletons. The specimen was peripheral blood. These receptors originate from a man in his 70s with active or convalescent COVID-19.

J is TRBJ1-5 and V is TRBV10-3; D is possibly TRBD1 (5 bases). Per germline, CDR1 ENHRY and CDR2 SYGVKD. CDR3 length equals 15 residues. V was clipped by 7 bases and J by 4 bases, with 17 bases between them. The CDR3 nucleotides are TGTGCCATCAACCGTCCGGACGGACAAAATCAGCCCCAGCATTTT. Translating gives CAINRPDGQNQPQHF.

The chain couples TRBV27 to TRBJ1-2, with TRBD1 identical over 9 bases. This CDR3 is built from 14 residues. CDR1 and CDR2 (germline): MNHEY, SMNVEV (reference sequence). V lost 4 bases, J lost 6 bases, and 6 bases stayed unmatched. The chain's CDR3 is CASSSWGQGDGYTF. The CDR3 bases are TGTGCCAGCAGTTCCTGGGGACAGGGAGATGGCTACACCTTC.

V and J are TRBV7-9 and TRBJ1-5; D unresolved. The germline gives CDR1 SEHNR, CDR2 FQNEAQ (reference sequence). The length of the CDR3 is 15 residues. The V and J ends lost 1 base and 3 bases respectively, with 10 bases between them. DNA of the CDR3: TGTGCCAGCAGCTTAGATTCCCGTATCAATCAGCCCCAGCATTTT. Translated, it gives CASSLDSRINQPQHF.

This clone has a handful of counts. The V and J genes are TRBV28 and TRBJ2-6; perhaps TRBD2 as D (6 bases). Germline-derived CDR1 and CDR2 are MDHEN and SYDVKM. The CDR3 has 17 residues. Trimming left V 0 bases short and J 3 bases short, with 12 bases between. CDR3 loop: CASSLWSQGGGANVLTF. DNA for the CDR3: TGTGCCAGCAGTTTATGGTCCCAGGGAGGTGGGGCCAACGTCCTGACTTTC.

This clone was seen more than once but under ten times. The chain links TRBV28 to TRBJ1-2; the D gene is possibly TRBD1 (6 bases). The CDR3 has 16 residues. Trimming removed 2 bases from V and 0 bases from J, with 13 bases in between. CDR1 MDHEN and CDR2 SYDVKM come from the germline V gene. CDR3 region: CASSLAGAESNYGYTF. CDR3 nucleotides: TGTGCCAGCAGTTTAGCGGGGGCCGAGTCTAACTATGGCTACACCTTC.

The chain couples TRBV5-4 to TRBJ2-2; a weak D match, TRBD1 (5 bases). Germline CDR1 and CDR2: SGHNT and YYREEE (reference sequence). CDR3 size: 16 residues. V was shortened by 0 bases and J by 2 bases, with 11 bases between the two germline ends. CDR3: CASSLGSRVNTGELFF. The CDR3 nucleotides read TGTGCCAGCAGCTTGGGGTCCAGGGTAAACACCGGGGAGCTGTTTTTT. Full variable domain (missing parts from reference TRBV5-4 and TRBJ2-2): ETGVTQSPTHLIKTRGQQVTLRCSSQSGHNTVSWYQQALGQGPQFIFQYYREEENGRGNFPPRFSGLQFPNYSSELNVNALELDDSALYLCASSLGSRVNTGELFFGEGSRLTVL.

This clone was detected only a few times. This chain uses TRBV10-3 with TRBJ1-1, with 8 bases identical to TRBD1. Unmatched junction bases numbered 8, after V lost 7 bases and J lost 4 bases. Germline V gene lookup returns CDR1 ENHRY and CDR2 SYGVKD. The CDR3 runs 14 residues. CDR3 in DNA: TGTGCCATCAAACAGACAGGGGATGGCACTGAAGCTTTCTTT. It encodes CAIKQTGDGTEAFF.

In this sample, this clone turned up once. The chain uses TRBV6-5 and TRBJ1-4; 10 nucleotides match TRBD1. With V trimmed by 11 bases and J by 8 bases, 11 bases remained unmatched. Germline V gene data show CDR1 as MNHEY and CDR2 as SVGAGI. The CDR3 is made up of 14 amino acids. The CDR3 sequence: CAARGGTGVEKLFF. In DNA form, the CDR3 reads TGTGCCGCCAGGGGAGGGACAGGGGTGGAAAAACTGTTTTTT.

This sequence joins TRBV12-3 or TRBV12-4 and TRBJ1-5; D call uncertain. V lost 5 bases, J lost 3 bases, and 8 bases lay in between. The CDR3 runs 13 residues. CDR3 bases: TGTGCCAGCAGTAGACAAAACAATCAGCCCCAGCATTTT. It translates to CASSRQNNQPQHF.

Written as DNA, the CDR3 is TGTGCCAGCAAGGCGGGAGACTTGAACACTGAAGCTTTCTTT. This encodes CASKAGDLNTEAFF. This chain joins TRBV6-4 and TRBJ1-1; D is unclear. Germline V gene lookup returns CDR1 MRHNA and CDR2 SNTAGT. The CDR3 has 14 residues. The ends were cut back, 7 bases at V and 0 bases at J, with 12 bases in the middle.

The J gene is TRBJ2-6, the V gene TRBV2; 8 bases line up with TRBD2. This CDR3 is built from 18 residues. Germline-derived CDR1 and CDR2 are SNHLY and FYNNEI. Trimming at V came to 6 bases and at J to 0 bases, leaving 10 bases not matched to a gene. In DNA, the CDR3 is TGTGCCAGCAGCCTACGGGGGGGTAAGCCCTCTGGGGCCAACGTCCTGACTTTC. It is translated as CASSLRGGKPSGANVLTF.

The chain has TRBV5-1 and TRBJ1-5, with 8 bases matching TRBD1. The length of the CDR3 is 14 residues. Germline assignment: CDR1 SGHRS and CDR2 YFSETQ. V trimming: 9 bases; J trimming: 5 bases; junction bases outside the gene matches: 10. The CDR3 sequence is CATDRGEPDQPQHF. The CDR3 coding sequence is TGCGCCACCGACAGGGGCGAACCTGATCAGCCCCAGCATTTT.

The gene calls are TRBV12-3 or TRBV12-4 and TRBJ1-1; D is uncertain. Trimming pared 5 bases from V and 2 bases from J, leaving 9 bases between. This CDR3 spans 13 amino acids. The CDR3 protein is CASSTDTNTEAFF. In nucleotides, the CDR3 is TGTGCCAGCAGTACCGACACCAACACTGAAGCTTTCTTT.

This sequence joins TRBV7-8 and TRBJ2-5; 7 nucleotides line up with TRBD1. This CDR3 region has 14 residues. Germline CDR1 reads SGHVS; CDR2 reads FQNEAQ. V dropped 5 bases and J dropped 5; count of bases not matched to a gene: 8. CDR3 region: CASSETPRGETQYF. CDR3 nucleotide sequence: TGTGCCAGCAGCGAAACCCCCAGGGGGGAGACCCAGTACTTC.

The rearrangement links TRBV5-4 to TRBJ2-1, with D possibly being TRBD2 (7 bases). Germline V gives CDR1 SGHNT, CDR2 YYREEE (reference sequence). Trimming took 4 bases from V and 9 from J, leaving 11 bases between them. The CDR3 length is 12 residues. CDR3 sequence reads: CASSGGGVEQFF. The CDR3, as DNA: TGTGCCAGCAGCGGCGGGGGCGTTGAGCAGTTCTTC.

The CDR3 DNA reads as TGTGCCAGCAGCTTTCAGGGTCGACAGGGGGATGGCTACACCTTC. Translated, it gives CASSFQGRQGDGYTF. The gene calls are TRBV5-6 and TRBJ1-2; 9 bases align to TRBD1. Germline-derived CDR1 and CDR2 are SGHDT and YYEEEE. J gave up 6 bases and V 2 bases, and 8 bases lay outside the gene matches. CDR3 length: 15 residues. The full variable domain, rest sourced from reference TRBV5-6 and TRBJ1-2, is DAGVTQSPTHLIKTRGQQVTLRCSPKSGHDTVSWYQQALGQGPQFIFQYYEEEERQRGNFPDRFSGHQFPNYSSELNVNALLLGDSALYLCASSFQGRQGDGYTFGSGTRLTVV.

The CDR3 reads CARINLAFLNLSSYNEQFF. The CDR3 bases are TGCGCCAGAATTAATCTAGCTTTTCTTAATCTTAGCTCCTACAATGAGCAGTTCTTC. The genes are TRBV5-1 and TRBJ2-1, with TRBD2 as a possible D gene (5 bases). Trimming removed 8 bases at V and 0 bases at J, with 27 bases between. This CDR3 region has 19 residues. The germline CDR1 and CDR2 sequences are SGHRS and YFSETQ.

The chain employs TRBV5-6 and TRBJ2-3; the D gene is possibly TRBD2 (5 bases). The germline V and J ends were trimmed by 2 bases and 6 bases, with 10 bases remaining between them. Germline CDR1 SGHDT, CDR2 YYEEEE. The CDR3 runs 13 residues. The CDR3 nucleotides are TGTGCCAGCAGCTTTTCCCGGAGGGATACGCAGTATTTT. It is translated as CASSFSRRDTQYF.

The rearrangement uses TRBV5-1 and TRBJ1-2; D may be TRBD1 (5 bases). Germline V gives CDR1 SGHRS, CDR2 YFSETQ. The CDR3 extends over 14 amino acids. With 0 bases removed from V and 10 bases from J, the gap between germline ends came to 16 bases. For the CDR3, the DNA is TGCGCCAGCAGCTTGGGACAGTCTAGGAACGACTACACCTTC. Translating gives CASSLGQSRNDYTF.